The rows below give T cell receptor beta chains drawn from one sample of a study of T-cell reconstitution after alpha-beta-depleted transplantation in children. TCRdb processed the PCR reads anew with MiXCR; each CDR3 protein has one entry. The sample has approximately 430,000 distinct CDR3 sequences; roughly 16% are singletons. Here the sequenced sample was PBMCs, mostly from graft donor cells, taken 360 days after TCRalphabeta/CD19-depleted stem cell transplant. The receptors stem from a boy under two years old who had a stem cell transplant for Wiskott-Aldrich syndrome, so the T cells may come from the graft donor. CDR3s include the opening cysteine and the closing phenylalanine or tryptophan. The D gene is left open where the match is weak. The size field is filled for only some rows; it gives once, few, many or a size class.

d_call: TRBD2; clone_size: NA; v_call: TRBV12-3/TRBV12-4; j_call: TRBJ2-1; cdr3_aa: CASSFIAGLYNEQFF
d_call: NA; clone_size: NA; v_call: TRBV20-1; j_call: TRBJ1-2; cdr3_aa: CSASPTQGTYGYTF
d_call: TRBD2; clone_size: few; v_call: TRBV5-1; j_call: TRBJ2-3; cdr3_aa: CASRLAGLVSTDTQYF
d_call: TRBD2; clone_size: many; v_call: TRBV7-9; j_call: TRBJ2-2; cdr3_aa: CASSLALAGNTGELFF
d_call: NA; clone_size: few; v_call: TRBV6-1; j_call: TRBJ2-7; cdr3_aa: CASSANGKASYEQYF
d_call: NA; clone_size: few; v_call: TRBV14; j_call: TRBJ2-1; cdr3_aa: CASSQKGAYNEQFF
d_call: NA; clone_size: NA; v_call: TRBV29-1; j_call: TRBJ1-2; cdr3_aa: CSVDSSGTNGYTF
d_call: TRBD2; clone_size: NA; v_call: TRBV20-1; j_call: TRBJ2-7; cdr3_aa: CSALTSGIEQYF
d_call: NA; clone_size: few; v_call: TRBV4-1; j_call: TRBJ2-3; cdr3_aa: CASSRATLVGSDTQYF
d_call: NA; clone_size: NA; v_call: TRBV29-1; j_call: TRBJ2-3; cdr3_aa: CSARGLGDTQYF
d_call: NA; clone_size: few; v_call: TRBV6-1; j_call: TRBJ2-2; cdr3_aa: CASSHSLTGELFF
d_call: TRBD1; clone_size: NA; v_call: TRBV5-1; j_call: TRBJ2-3; cdr3_aa: CASRAGTGTDTQYF
d_call: TRBD2; clone_size: NA; v_call: TRBV2; j_call: TRBJ2-3; cdr3_aa: CATLNPTSGSVDTQYF
d_call: NA; clone_size: few; v_call: TRBV5-1; j_call: TRBJ2-3; cdr3_aa: CASSLPKGGTQYF
d_call: TRBD2; clone_size: NA; v_call: TRBV4-1; j_call: TRBJ2-1; cdr3_aa: CASRTGTSGGSSSYNEQFF
d_call: NA; clone_size: NA; v_call: TRBV6-1; j_call: TRBJ1-6; cdr3_aa: CASRAPGLNSPLHF
d_call: NA; clone_size: NA; v_call: TRBV7-9; j_call: TRBJ2-5; cdr3_aa: CASSLPGLRGETQYF
d_call: TRBD1; clone_size: NA; v_call: TRBV6-5; j_call: TRBJ1-6; cdr3_aa: CASSYAWTGDSPLHF
d_call: TRBD1; clone_size: few; v_call: TRBV28; j_call: TRBJ1-1; cdr3_aa: CASSLHRGGTEAFF
d_call: NA; clone_size: few; v_call: TRBV12-3/TRBV12-4; j_call: TRBJ2-2; cdr3_aa: CASSLRERTGELFF
d_call: NA; clone_size: NA; v_call: TRBV7-6; j_call: TRBJ2-2; cdr3_aa: CASSLAGLGTGELFF
d_call: NA; clone_size: NA; v_call: TRBV12-3/TRBV12-4; j_call: TRBJ2-5; cdr3_aa: CASSLELGRVTQYF
d_call: NA; clone_size: NA; v_call: TRBV24-1; j_call: TRBJ2-1; cdr3_aa: CATSDPGQISYNEQFF
d_call: NA; clone_size: few; v_call: TRBV20-1; j_call: TRBJ2-5; cdr3_aa: CSASLKTQETQYF
d_call: TRBD2; clone_size: few; v_call: TRBV5-1; j_call: TRBJ2-3; cdr3_aa: CASSLGLAGPSGPDTQYF
d_call: TRBD2; clone_size: few; v_call: TRBV20-1; j_call: TRBJ2-1; cdr3_aa: CSASLPGGYNEQFF
d_call: NA; clone_size: NA; v_call: TRBV4-1; j_call: TRBJ2-2; cdr3_aa: CASSRPAGELFF
d_call: TRBD2; clone_size: few; v_call: TRBV20-1; j_call: TRBJ2-1; cdr3_aa: CSAKRDSYNEQFF
d_call: NA; clone_size: many; v_call: TRBV6-1; j_call: TRBJ2-3; cdr3_aa: CASSEWKGQATDTQYF
d_call: TRBD2; clone_size: NA; v_call: TRBV7-2; j_call: TRBJ2-7; cdr3_aa: CASSQGLAGYEQYF
d_call: TRBD1; clone_size: NA; v_call: TRBV6-2/TRBV6-3; j_call: TRBJ2-7; cdr3_aa: CASTPRGQGTYEQYF
d_call: NA; clone_size: NA; v_call: TRBV10-3; j_call: TRBJ2-7; cdr3_aa: CAISEHTLYEQYF
d_call: NA; clone_size: NA; v_call: TRBV5-1; j_call: TRBJ2-7; cdr3_aa: CASSFRGWRTYEQYF
d_call: TRBD1; clone_size: few; v_call: TRBV7-8; j_call: TRBJ2-3; cdr3_aa: CASSLRWKLGTGRKDTQYF
d_call: TRBD2; clone_size: few; v_call: TRBV24-1; j_call: TRBJ2-1; cdr3_aa: CATSVRVAGVWEQFF
d_call: NA; clone_size: NA; v_call: TRBV5-1; j_call: TRBJ1-6; cdr3_aa: CASRPVGESPLHF
d_call: TRBD1; clone_size: NA; v_call: TRBV24-1; j_call: TRBJ2-2; cdr3_aa: CATRVIGQGGTGELFF
d_call: NA; clone_size: few; v_call: TRBV10-3; j_call: TRBJ2-2; cdr3_aa: CALAGEGNTGELFF
d_call: NA; clone_size: few; v_call: TRBV5-1; j_call: TRBJ2-7; cdr3_aa: CASSWRNRGVEQYF
d_call: TRBD1; clone_size: few; v_call: TRBV4-1; j_call: TRBJ2-7; cdr3_aa: CASSQVGSLSGDRGHEQYF
d_call: NA; clone_size: few; v_call: TRBV6-5; j_call: TRBJ2-7; cdr3_aa: CASSSARAWYF
d_call: TRBD2; clone_size: few; v_call: TRBV18; j_call: TRBJ2-3; cdr3_aa: CASSPAGLSLFF
d_call: NA; clone_size: NA; v_call: TRBV5-1; j_call: TRBJ2-7; cdr3_aa: CASHSSYEQYF
d_call: TRBD2; clone_size: few; v_call: TRBV9; j_call: TRBJ2-2; cdr3_aa: CASSLHGASGFANTGELFF
d_call: TRBD1; clone_size: NA; v_call: TRBV12-3/TRBV12-4; j_call: TRBJ2-3; cdr3_aa: CASSMSMTGVTDTQYF
d_call: NA; clone_size: NA; v_call: TRBV2; j_call: TRBJ2-1; cdr3_aa: CASSDRTYGEQFF
d_call: NA; clone_size: NA; v_call: TRBV24-1; j_call: TRBJ2-1; cdr3_aa: CATSDPGLQFNEQFF
d_call: NA; clone_size: NA; v_call: TRBV3-1; j_call: TRBJ2-7; cdr3_aa: CASSQGASSSYEQYF
d_call: TRBD2; clone_size: many; v_call: TRBV7-8; j_call: TRBJ2-3; cdr3_aa: CASSYRTSGMPSDTQYF
d_call: NA; clone_size: NA; v_call: TRBV7-9; j_call: TRBJ1-1; cdr3_aa: CASSPGTQNTEAFF